The 3 T cell receptor beta chains listed next were all sequenced from one sample in a study of shared clonotypes between healthy human individuals (dated by TCRdb to the early 2020s). The library was prepared using the immunoSEQ multiplex PCR assay. Not all clones reach the TCRdb copy of this immuneACCESS table, which keeps in-frame sequences only. Checked studies attribute under half of the gap to unresolved V genes and leave the rest unexplained. Recorded for this sample are 550,000 to 800,000 clones; 90% of them occurred a single time. In total, the top ten clones hold more than 30% of the sample. Sequences were obtained from memory CD8+ T cells from PBMCs. The label giving this sample's cell subset or site can be read as: CD45RO+ cells pooled with CCR7-negative TemRA cells. The source is a man younger than 35 in good health. Some clones in this sample may be carry-over from other donors' samples.

The V gene is TRBV19, the J gene TRBJ2-5; a weak D match, TRBD1 (6 bases). CDR3 length equals 16 residues. V gave up 5 bases and J gave up 2 bases, with 18 bases separating them. Germline V gene lookup returns CDR1 LNHDA and CDR2 SQIVND (reference sequence). The CDR3 region is CASSSDPGTLQETQYF. The CDR3 DNA is TGTGCCAGTAGTTCAGACCCCGGGACATTGCAAGAGACCCAGTACTTC.

The chain is built from TRBV6-5 and TRBJ2-5; D possibly matches TRBD1 or TRBD2 (5 bases each). The CDR3 is 14 amino acids. The V gene's germline CDR1 is MNHEY and CDR2 SVGAGI. V gave up 3 bases and J gave up 3 bases, with 11 bases separating them. As DNA, the CDR3 is TGTGCCAGCAGTTATCAGGGAGATAAAGAGACCCAGTACTTC. Translation: CASSYQGDKETQYF.

The chain employs TRBV27 and TRBJ1-5; D is possibly TRBD1 (6 bases). V was clipped by 6 bases and J by 7 bases, with 16 bases between them. The CDR3 contains 14 residues. CDR1 MNHEY and CDR2 SMNVEV come from the germline V gene (reference sequence). CDR3 region: CASSRVRGGQPQHF. The CDR3 nucleotides are TGTGCCAGCAGCCGGGTCAGGGGAGGGCAGCCCCAGCATTTT.